The 3 T cell receptor beta chains listed next were all sequenced from one sample in a study of blood T cell repertoires in COVID-19 (dated by TCRdb to the early 2020s). The receptor library was made with the immunoSEQ multiplex PCR assay. Not all clones reach the TCRdb copy of this immuneACCESS table, which keeps in-frame sequences only. Checked studies attribute under half of the gap to unresolved V genes and leave the rest unexplained. For this sample the table gives 60,000 to 70,000 clones, of which roughly 83% were detected only once. Together, the top ten hold 7.5% to 10% of the sample. Material for sequencing was peripheral blood. The source is a man aged 45-65 years with active COVID-19.

The V gene is TRBV30, the J gene TRBJ1-1, with D possibly TRBD1 on 5 matching bases. Per the germline V gene, CDR1 is GTSNPN and CDR2 is SVGIG (reference sequence). V shed 7 bases and J shed 9 bases, with 15 bases lying between them. This CDR3 is built from 11 residues. The CDR3 reads CASPRGEKAFF. Written as DNA, the CDR3 is TGTGCCTCCCCTCGGGGGGAGAAAGCTTTCTTT.

V gene TRBV19 combines with J gene TRBJ1-6; D is unresolved. There are 14 residues in the CDR3. Trimming cost V 8 bases and J 7 bases, with 15 bases left between them. CDR1 LNHDA and CDR2 SQIVND come from the germline V gene (reference sequence). CDR3 region: CASGQAIINSPLHF. CDR3 bases: TGTGCCAGTGGGCAGGCGATAATCAATTCACCCCTCCACTTT.

The table lists this clone with a few counts. The chain joins TRBV6-5 to TRBJ1-2; 7 bases fit TRBD1. The V segment lost 4 bases and the J segment 5 bases; nucleotides outside the gene matches: 10. CDR1 and CDR2 from the germline V gene are MNHEY and SVGAGI. The CDR3 has 15 residues. Here the CDR3 DNA reads TGTGCCAGCAGTTCCCCGGGACAGCTAATGTATGGCTACACCTTC. As protein: CASSSPGQLMYGYTF.